The next 10 T cell receptor beta chains were all read from a single sample in a study of blood T cell repertoires in COVID-19. The assay was immunoSEQ multiplex PCR, and TCRdb's table has in-frame clones only and misses some. Altogether approximately 470,000 clones are present, about 90% being singletons, with the ten largest covering around 0.64%. The sequenced sample was PBMCs or T cells enriched from blood (not recorded which). The receptors come from a woman in her late teens or twenties who had recovered from COVID-19.

In its sample, this clone was seen a few times. V gene TRBV2 combines with J gene TRBJ1-2; tentatively, D is TRBD1 (5 bases). The CDR3 has 13 amino acids. The germline V and J ends were trimmed by 1 base and 4 bases, with 7 bases remaining between them. Germline V gene sequence: CDR1 SNHLY, CDR2 FYNNEI. The CDR3 DNA sequence: TGTGCCAGCAGTGAAGACAGGCCCTATGGCTACACCTTC. It yields the protein CASSEDRPYGYTF. Full variable domain (remainder filled in from reference TRBV2 and TRBJ1-2): EPEVTQTPSHQVTQMGQEVILRCVPISNHLYFYWYRQILGQKVEFLVSFYNNEISEKSEIFDDQFSVERPDGSNFTLKIRSTKLEDSAMYFCASSEDRPYGYTFGSGTRLTVV.

The chain couples TRBV5-1 to TRBJ2-7, with TRBD2 as a possible D gene (7 bases). Germline assignment: CDR1 SGHRS and CDR2 YFSETQ. The CDR3 has 14 residues. V was shortened by 4 bases and J by 3 bases, with 14 bases between the two germline ends. The CDR3 loop is CASSPRGGGYEQYF. The CDR3 DNA sequence: TGCGCCAGCAGCCCGCGCGGGGGCGGCTACGAGCAGTACTTC.

CDR3 coding DNA: TGTGCCAGCTCACTACCGCACTATAAAACAGGGTTCTATGGCTACACCTTC. Translation: CASSLPHYKTGFYGYTF. This chain joins TRBV18 and TRBJ1-2, with a tentative D call TRBD1 (6 bases). Germline lookup yields CDR1 KGHSH and CDR2 LQKENI. CDR3 length: 17 amino acids. Trimming left V 4 bases short and J 4 bases short, with 22 bases between.

V and J are TRBV10-2 and TRBJ1-2; no reliable D call. Germline V gene sequence: CDR1 WSHSY, CDR2 SAAADI. V was cut by 4 bases and J by 0 bases, with 6 bases left in between. The CDR3 covers 13 residues. CDR3 residues: CASSVDSNYGYTF. The CDR3 region has the DNA TGCGCCAGCAGTGTGGACTCTAACTATGGCTACACCTTC.

The chain combines TRBV6-6 with TRBJ1-1, with D possibly being TRBD1 (6 bases). Trimming took 9 bases from V and 3 from J, leaving 17 bases between them. The CDR3 spans 14 residues. Germline CDR1 reads MNHNY; CDR2 reads SVGAGI (reference sequence). The CDR3 nucleotides are TGTGCCAGTCGATCAGGAGCAGGGGACACTGAAGCTTTCTTT. Translation: CASRSGAGDTEAFF.

This clone was found once. The CDR3 sequence is CASSSDWGGTEAFF. The CDR3 coding sequence is TGTGCCAGCAGCTCCGATTGGGGCGGCACTGAAGCTTTCTTT. V is TRBV5-6 and J is TRBJ1-1; tentatively, D is TRBD1 (5 bases). The ends were cut back, 3 bases at V and 4 bases at J, with 13 bases in the middle. The CDR3 spans 14 residues. CDR1 and CDR2 (germline): SGHDT, YYEEEE.

The V and J genes are TRBV7-6 and TRBJ2-6; D remains ambiguous. This CDR3 contains 16 residues. The V end lost 2 bases, the J end lost 0 bases, and 8 bases lay between the germline ends. The V gene's germline CDR1 is SGHVS and CDR2 FNYEAQ. The CDR3 bases are TGTGCCAGCAGCTTACGAGCTCCCTCTGGGGCCAACGTCCTGACTTTC. Its protein product is CASSLRAPSGANVLTF.

V is TRBV14 and J is TRBJ2-3; perhaps TRBD1 as D (7 bases). Germline values: CDR1 SGHDN, CDR2 FVKESK. This CDR3 region has 16 residues. The V gene lost 2 bases and the J gene lost 4 bases, with 16 bases spanning the gap. The CDR3 here is CASSQSGGLGADTQYF. The CDR3 nucleotides read TGTGCCAGCAGCCAATCAGGGGGGCTGGGGGCAGATACGCAGTATTTT.

The CDR3 sequence is CASSPLRTQETQYF. The CDR3 DNA follows: TGTGCCAGCAGTCCTCTAAGGACACAAGAGACCCAGTACTTC. The chain is built from TRBV7-2 and TRBJ2-5; D might be TRBD1 (5 bases). CDR1 is SGHTA and CDR2 is FQGNSA in the germline V gene. This CDR3 has 14 amino acids. Between the trimmed V and J ends, which lost 6 bases and 2 bases, there was a span of 13 bases. Full variable domain (outside the CDR3, taken from reference TRBV7-2 and TRBJ2-5): GAGVSQSPSNKVTEKGKDVELRCDPISGHTALYWYRQSLGQGLEFLIYFQGNSAPDKSGLPSDRFSAERTGGSVSTLTIQRTQQEDSAVYLCASSPLRTQETQYFGPGTRLLVL.

In its sample, this clone was seen once. The chain joins TRBV5-5 to TRBJ1-4, with D hard to call. Germline CDR1 and CDR2: SGHKS and YYEKEE (reference sequence). The CDR3 is 11 amino acids. Trimming removed 3 bases from V and 8 bases from J, with 5 bases in between. The CDR3 nucleotides read TGTGCCAGCAGCTCCATGGAAAAACTGTTTTTT. Protein product: CASSSMEKLFF.